This T cell receptor beta chain is from a study of blood T cell repertoires in COVID-19. Study summary: T cells, B-cell-depleted T cells, or PBMCs provided the cDNA or gDNA that served as material.

Original analysis: The assay estimated nucleated cells by amplifying reference gene primers. Repertoires were generated with immunoSEQ multiplex PCR, while TCRdb's copy carries only in-frame clones and drops some. V and J calls and clone size are as listed in that table; D and trimming were resolved from the DNA. The data contain around 250,000 clones, about 90% of them singletons. During active infection, Seattle patients enrolled and were then monitored through disease. V gave up 7 bases and J gave up 8 bases, with 14 bases separating them. Germline CDR1 reads MNHEY; CDR2 reads SVGAGI. The CDR3 is made up of 13 amino acids.

The V gene is TRBV6-5, the J gene TRBJ1-4, with D hard to call. The sequence derives from an older woman with COVID-19, enrolled during active disease. Sequencing input: peripheral blood. This chain's CDR3 is CASTARGTEKLFF. The CDR3 DNA is TGTGCCAGCACGGCCCGGGGAACGGAAAAACTGTTTTTT.